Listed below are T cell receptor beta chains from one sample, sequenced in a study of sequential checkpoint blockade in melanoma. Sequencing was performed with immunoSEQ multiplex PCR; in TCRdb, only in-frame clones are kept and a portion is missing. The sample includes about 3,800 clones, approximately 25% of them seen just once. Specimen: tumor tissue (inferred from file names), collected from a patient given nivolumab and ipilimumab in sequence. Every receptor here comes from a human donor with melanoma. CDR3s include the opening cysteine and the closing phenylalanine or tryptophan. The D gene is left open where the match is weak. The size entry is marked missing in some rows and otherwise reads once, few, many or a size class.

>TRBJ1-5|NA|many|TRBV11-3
TGTGCCAGCAGCTCAGGGACCCACAATCAGCCCCAGCATTTT
CASSSGTHNQPQHF
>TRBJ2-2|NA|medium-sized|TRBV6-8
TGTGCCAGCAGCCGCGAGGGGTGGGGGGAGCTGTTTTTT
CASSREGWGELFF
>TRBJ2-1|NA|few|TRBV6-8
TGTGCCAGCGGGGCCCAGACTTACAATGAGCAGTTCTTC
CASGAQTYNEQFF
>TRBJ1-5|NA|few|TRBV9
TGTGCCAGCAGCGTTGGACAATTCAATCAGCCCCAGCATTTT
CASSVGQFNQPQHF
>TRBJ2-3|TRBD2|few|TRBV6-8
TGTGCCAGCAGTCTGCTAGCGGACACAGATACGCAGTATTTT
CASSLLADTDTQYF
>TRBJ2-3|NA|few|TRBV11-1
TGTGCCAGCAGCTTCGAATCCGCGCTGCGAGATACGCAGTATTTT
CASSFESALRDTQYF
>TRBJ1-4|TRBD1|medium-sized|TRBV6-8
TGTGCCAGCAGTTTCCGTCTACAGGGGTGGAGTGAAAAACTGTTTTTT
CASSFRLQGWSEKLFF
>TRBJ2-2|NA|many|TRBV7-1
TGTGCCAGCAGCCCCGGGCCCAGCTGGGAGCTGTTTTTT
CASSPGPSWELFF
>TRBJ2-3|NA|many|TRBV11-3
TGTGCCAGCAGCGCCCGCCTCTCACAACCCTTGGAGGGTTGGGATACGCAGTATTTT
CASSARLSQPLEGWDTQYF
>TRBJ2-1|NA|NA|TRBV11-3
TGTGCCAGCAGCTTGATACGTGTAGGGGGATCGCGGAATGAGCAGTTCTTC
CASSLIRVGGSRNEQFF
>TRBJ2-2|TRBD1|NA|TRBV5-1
TGCGCCAGCGCCCGGGACAGGGGTCAGGGCGGGGAGCTGTTTTTT
CASARDRGQGGELFF
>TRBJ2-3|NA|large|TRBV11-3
TGTGCCAGCAGCTTGTCGGTAATCAAGACAGATACGCAGTATTTT
CASSLSVIKTDTQYF
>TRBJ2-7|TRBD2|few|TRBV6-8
TGTGCCATCGGTAGCGGGAGTTTGAACTACGAGCAGTACTTC
CAIGSGSLNYEQYF
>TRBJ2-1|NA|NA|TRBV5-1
TGCGCCAGCAGCTCGGCTGGGGGATGGTACAATGAGCAGTTCTTC
CASSSAGGWYNEQFF
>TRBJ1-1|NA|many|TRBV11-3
TGTGCCAGCAGCTTAGATGCCCCAGCAGGGACTGAAGCTTTCTTT
CASSLDAPAGTEAFF
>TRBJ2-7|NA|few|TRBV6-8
TGTGCCAGCGGCTCTAACGAATCGGGACCGAACCCCTACGAGCAGTACTTC
CASGSNESGPNPYEQYF